This TCR beta chain emerged from a study of tumor-infiltrating lymphocytes in primary liver carcinoma. Study background: Patients were both men and women, whose ages ran from 30 to 69 years. Tumor staging was T1-T3 N0M0; sizes spanned roughly 4 to 10 cm across.

Whole-study results and caveats: Tumor specimens were characterized by a significantly higher top-250-clone fraction than blood (p = 0.039).

To note about this clonotype: Its antigen is not identified. Here the CDR3 omits its conserved ending phenylalanine or tryptophan, so a read error is the likely source. The DNA is omitted, as the CDR3 cannot be located on it reliably, and the CDR3 follows TCRdb's listing.

The study co-extracted DNA and RNA from roughly 20-30 mg of unsorted bulk tissue. Germline CDR1 reads MGHRA; CDR2 reads YSYEKL. The CDR3 contains 13 residues when both ends are counted. A constant-region primer served to make TCR beta cDNA from about 500 ng total RNA. Libraries for TCR beta were built through three nested multiplex PCR rounds, which together made up a slightly modified ARM-PCR procedure. Forward primers for TRBV1-TRBV30 and a C-beta reverse primer served the first two PCR rounds, at about 11 cycles each. One entry per CDR3 protein, called by TCRdb with MiXCR from the multiplex PCR reads. The sample has about 48,000 distinct CDR3 sequences; over 65% are singletons.

This rearrangement joins TRBV4-1 to TRBJ2-3; the D segment call TRBD2 is taken from the table without a DNA check. The clonotype comes from a middle-aged man with primary liver carcinoma and hepatitis B virus infection. Specimen: liver tumor tissue from sampling region 3. Stated subset: tumor region T3, left-lateral pole. The CDR3: CASSQRAADTRFS.